Listed below are T cell receptor beta chains from one sample, sequenced in a study of shared clonotypes between healthy human individuals. This table comes from immunoSEQ multiplex PCR, and its TCRdb copy is limited to in-frame clones, with some not included. The sample comprises about 2.5 million clones, approximately 90% of which are singletons, and around 0.35% rests with the top ten. The sample consisted of naive CD4+ T cells from PBMCs. The source is a man aged 18-30 years in good health. Some clones in this sample may be carry-over from other donors' samples. Both conserved end residues are trimmed from each CDR3.

cdr3_length v_call cdr3_aa
12 TRBV7-3 ASSLTGARETQY
11 TRBV16 ASRRDVTDTQY
12 TRBV5-1 ASSLVAGTGELF
14 TRBV5-4 ASSPRGLASYNEQF
11 TRBV30 AWSVGDPGELF
10 TRBV6-1 ASSEMEGTQY
13 TRBV28 ASSLLTGSTDTQY
10 TRBV25-1 ASSEGVREQY
13 TRBV13 ASSLGGRKRETQY
13 TRBV28 ASSLGGRDYYEQY
15 TRBV18 ASSLLGLAVSYNEQF
11 TRBV19 ASSRGFYTEAF
12 TRBV29-1 SVEVGGGNTEAF
11 TRBV4-1 ASSQDSNLRRF
12 TRBV5-4 ASSLQAGQETQY
17 TRBV15 ATSTPRGWTGVGQETQY
14 TRBV4-2 ASSHGGAGGGDEQF
13 TRBV25-1 ASSVPGTTNEKLF
11 TRBV6-5 ASRQTRAGELF
9 TRBV20-1 SARTGERQF
12 TRBV5-4 ASSLAANNEKLF
13 TRBV15 ATSSSYRGLYEQY
12 TRBV7-2 ASRSGLYYNEQF
12 TRBV9 ASSFWTGGNEQF
13 TRBV5-1 ASLQEGRRTDTQY
14 TRBV5-8 ASSLYRGVGNQPQH
14 TRBV7-2 ASSSRTSGRTDTQY
13 TRBV7-2 ASSLMGRLNTEAF
11 TRBV5-1 ASSQGTPYEQY
13 TRBV11-2 ASSPRTGGSYEQY
12 TRBV7-2 ASSGQGILYGYT
11 TRBV7-8 ASSLDGTDTQY
12 TRBV7-9 ASSFGTADYGYT
13 TRBV4-1 ASSGTSGRTDTQY
13 TRBV11-1 ASGLGLPSTDTQY
13 TRBV6-5 ASRPMRVGNQPQH
16 TRBV19 ASSPKGLTSGNTGELF
14 TRBV6-1 ASSDRPGVLNTEAF
18 TRBV27 ASSLNLPYSTSGKLNEQF
9 TRBV28 ASGRPYEQY
11 TRBV30 AWTRRGTDTQY
11 TRBV28 ASTGLPAYEQY
12 TRBV9 ASSVGRITDTQY
12 TRBV27 ASSDGLAIYEQY
12 TRBV6-1 ASSEVDPVAKLF
14 TRBV4-1 ASSQVGRSGPYEQY
14 TRBV7-8 ASSFRRAGPSYEQY
10 TRBV19 ASRGAGNTIY
14 TRBV28 ASSLEGQGPNYGYT
8 TRBV7-9 ASLAGELF
13 TRBV5-1 ASSLEPQGAEGYT
12 TRBV5-5 ASSIPYNTGELF
11 TRBV6-1 ASSGRQGDEQY
12 TRBV10-3 AIKVARTSGEQY
13 TRBV28 ASSLRASGSDEQF